The source of this TCR beta chain is a study of T cells in Graves' hyperthyroidism and ophthalmopathy. TCR beta CDR3 region amplification was performed from RNA transcripts. Initially, a first-round RT-PCR of the TCR CDR3 employed the HTBI primer set. TCRdb re-called the multiplex PCR reads through MiXCR, storing one row per CDR3 protein. The repertoire includes around 450,000 distinct CDR3 sequences, more than 15% of them detected once, and 13% to 15% sits in the top ten. Deletions cut 7 bases from V and 4 bases from J, with 14 bases between. CDR3 length: 15 amino acids. Germline assignment: CDR1 LNHDA and CDR2 SQIVND (reference sequence).

Source material: blood. The chain joins TRBV19 to TRBJ2-6; D may match TRBD1 or TRBD2 (6 bases each). This clonotype originated in a woman under 30 with Graves' hyperthyroidism. The CDR3 bases are TGTGCCAGTATTTCGGGGGCTTCCGGGGCCAACGTCCTGACTTTC. Its translation: CASISGASGANVLTF.